What follows is one TCR beta chain and its context. Its cognate antigen has yet to be identified. It has no much larger one-base neighbor in the sample; base qualities were not kept. Donors were a few dozen systemically healthy Caucasian individuals from Russia aged about 6 to 100 years. Ten milliliters of peripheral blood were collected from each donor into EDTA-treated Vacutainer tubes. Ficoll-Paque density-gradient centrifugation was used to isolate PBMCs, with at least 7 million obtained per sample. Trizol reagent was used to extract total RNA from PBMCs, with at least 5 micrograms per sample. The percentages of naive CD45RAhigh/CD27high T cells were determined by flow cytometry on a PBMC aliquot from every donor. The CDR3 goes from the cysteine to the phenylalanine over 16 residues. This entry keeps only the CDR3 DNA: 48 bases, framed from base 1. V and J are truncated by 2 bases and 2 bases respectively, leaving an intervening sequence of 13 bases.

The method was 5' RACE. Instrument on record: Illumina HiSeq 2500. A second PCR of 7 to 11 cycles was run with a J-beta primer mix and a sample-barcoded 5' primer. A unique molecular identifier was introduced onto each TCR beta cDNA molecule by a template-switch 5' adaptor carrying 12 random nucleotides. Each sample yielded at least 3 million CDR3-containing paired-end reads. The Mint cDNA synthesis kit, primed by a TRBC-specific oligonucleotide, was used to synthesize first-strand cDNA from all RNA. Following uracil-DNA glycosylase treatment, a first 18-cycle PCR with universal primers M1SS and BC2_uni_R was performed on all cDNA. Per the original workflow: Each sample was normalized by randomly selecting 1 million high-quality reads, each carrying a distinct molecular identifier. Reads sharing molecular identifiers were discarded rather than binned into consensus sequences. MiTCR, run with a Q25 quality threshold and the strictest error-elimination algorithm, handled CDR3 identification, clonotype clustering and error correction. A nonparametric unseen species model with Euler transformation was used to estimate a lower bound on total TCR beta diversity. TCRdb reprocessing: public reads trimmed at Q25 with fastp, clones called with MiXCR, in-frame beta chains kept. A single entry per CDR3 protein holds the most common genes and DNA from its merged rows. The V and J calls and clone size are TCRdb's, not the authors'. Present in this sample are over a million distinct CDR3 sequences, about 43% of which were seen just once. In total, the top ten clones hold approximately 7.9% of the sample.

This sample stems from a study of blood T cells in healthy people across ages (dated by TCRdb to about 2015). As for the study more broadly: Template switching captured roughly one uniquely barcoded TCR beta cDNA molecule per two T cells in model experiments. To track age-related changes in TCR beta repertoire diversity, the study relied on deep sequencing normalized with unique cDNA molecular identifiers. The donors were split into four age groups: young (average 16 years), middle-aged (about 40), aged (62) and long-lived (about 82). To avoid experimental bias, donors of different ages were randomly spread across the sequencing lanes. For two donors (one aged 18 to 30 and one aged 80 or older), the study analyzed two additional independent replicas of 1 million unique cDNA reads from the same blood draw. Findings and caveats that apply to the study as a whole: Because profiling used bulk unsorted PBMCs, naive and antigen-experienced compartments could not be compared conclusively. Observed TCR beta diversity per million T cells fell roughly linearly with age, and a significant reduction was already apparent by age approximately 41. Observed TCR beta diversity correlated strongly with the percentage of naive T cells measured by flow cytometry. Because donor CMV infection status was unknown, age-related changes in expanded clonotypes were potentially confounded. Estimates of total diversity based on one million sequenced T cells were regarded as lower bounds and as underestimates. Compared with the aged group, more naive CD4+ T cells, fewer expanded clones and increased TCR diversity were shown by the long-lived group, suggesting age selection.

Sequencing used blood. The V and J genes are TRBV12-3 or TRBV12-4 and TRBJ1-5, with the D gene uncertain. The TCR comes from a woman younger than 30 in good health. The CDR3 region: CASSLSSEGGNQPQHF. The DNA sequence is TGTGCCAGCAGTTTAAGTAGTGAGGGAGGCAATCAGCCCCAGCATTTT.